This is a list of T cell receptor beta chains from one sample in a study of cytomegalovirus exposure and HLA in healthy donors. The method was immunoSEQ multiplex PCR; TCRdb's version includes in-frame clones alone and lacks a portion of them. The sample includes about 130,000 clones, roughly 80% of them seen just once. The sample comprised PBMCs. The source is a girl aged 2 to 10 in good health and CMV-seronegative. Both conserved end residues are part of each CDR3. The D gene is left open where the match is weak. Clone size is stated in some rows and not others, as once, few, many or a class when expanded.

d_call clone_size j_call v_call cdr3_nt cdr3_aa
. . TRBJ2-1 TRBV2 TGTGCCAGCAGTGTGGCACCCGCAGGGTCCTACAATGAGCAGTTCTTC CASSVAPAGSYNEQFF
. . TRBJ2-7 TRBV20-1 TGCAGTGCTACACTTAACTACGAGCAGTACTTC CSATLNYEQYF
TRBD1 . TRBJ2-7 TRBV28 TGTGCCAGCAGTCGGGACAGAAGGACCTACGAGCAGTACTTC CASSRDRRTYEQYF
TRBD2 . TRBJ2-1 TRBV5-1 TGCGCCAGCAGCCATACTAGCGGGGCTACCTACAATGAGCAGTTCTTC CASSHTSGATYNEQFF
TRBD1 . TRBJ2-7 TRBV7-3 TGTGCCAGCAGCTCCTCCCGGGACAGGGGTGGGGAGCAGTACTTC CASSSSRDRGGEQYF
TRBD2 . TRBJ2-2 TRBV7-7 TGTGCCAGCAGCCACGTGGCGGGAGACACCGGGGAGCTGTTTTTT CASSHVAGDTGELFF
. . TRBJ1-1 TRBV5-8 TGTGCCAGCAGCTTGGGGGCAGTACCGAACACTGAAGCTTTCTTT CASSLGAVPNTEAFF
. few TRBJ2-5 TRBV5-4 TGTGCCAGCAGCGTTAGTCTTTCGGAGACCCAGTACTTC CASSVSLSETQYF
TRBD2 . TRBJ2-3 TRBV28 TGTGCCAGCACTCGGCCAGGAACTAGCGTCTTAAGCACAGATACGCAGTATTTT CASTRPGTSVLSTDTQYF
. . TRBJ1-3 TRBV13 TGTGCCAGCAGCTTAGGTGTCGGAGCTGGAAACACCATATATTTT CASSLGVGAGNTIYF
. . TRBJ1-5 TRBV19 TGTGCCAGTAGTATAGTGAGGTCGGGAAATCAGCCCCAGCATTTT CASSIVRSGNQPQHF
. . TRBJ2-3 TRBV7-9 TGTGCCAGCAGCTTAGTAGCTAGCACAGATACGCAGTATTTT CASSLVASTDTQYF
TRBD1 . TRBJ1-1 TRBV29-1 TGCAGCGTTTTTGACAGGGGAAACACTGAAGCTTTCTTT CSVFDRGNTEAFF
TRBD1 . TRBJ2-2 TRBV6-4 TGTGCCAGCAGTTCAACGGGACAGGGGAGCACCGGGGAGCTGTTTTTT CASSSTGQGSTGELFF
TRBD1 . TRBJ1-1 TRBV7-9 TGTGCCAGCACCTTGGGGACAGCGAACACTGAAGCTTTCTTT CASTLGTANTEAFF
. once TRBJ1-2 TRBV4-1 TGCGCCAGCAGCCAAGTGTCAGGGGCCGGTGGCTACACCTTC CASSQVSGAGGYTF
TRBD1 . TRBJ1-6 TRBV18 TGTGCCAGCTCACCGTCCGACAGGGCGAATTCACCCCTCCACTTT CASSPSDRANSPLHF
. . TRBJ2-6 TRBV15 TGTGCCACCAGCAGAGATTATGGGGGAGGCACTGGGGCCAACGTCCTGACTTTC CATSRDYGGGTGANVLTF
. . TRBJ1-5 TRBV21-1 TGTGCCAGCAGCAAATTTCCCGAAGGGAGTAGATTCTATAGCAATCAGCCCCAGCATTTT CASSKFPEGSRFYSNQPQHF
TRBD1 . TRBJ1-2 TRBV6-6 TGTGCCAGCAGTTACTCAGGACAGGGGGGGGGCTACACCTTC CASSYSGQGGGYTF
. few TRBJ2-1 TRBV6-5 TGTGCCACCCGAGACATTAACTCCTACAATGAGCAGTTCTTC CATRDINSYNEQFF
TRBD1 . TRBJ2-7 TRBV7-2 TGTGCCAGCAGCTTGACGGGACAGTCCTACGAGCAGTACTTC CASSLTGQSYEQYF
. . TRBJ2-7 TRBV4-1 TGCGCCAGCAGCCAAGGGACACCCCTTGAGCAGTACTTC CASSQGTPLEQYF
TRBD1 . TRBJ2-7 TRBV27 TGTGCCAGCAGAGCCGGGACAGGGGTCGGGGAGCAGTACTTC CASRAGTGVGEQYF
TRBD2 . TRBJ2-1 TRBV29-1 TGCAGCGTTGTCGGGGGGAGTGAGCAGTTCTTC CSVVGGSEQFF
. . TRBJ2-7 TRBV5-8 TGTGCCAGCAGCTTCACTAACTACGAGCAGTACTTC CASSFTNYEQYF
. . TRBJ2-3 TRBV30 TGTGCCTGGAGTGACTCCGACAGGCTCCCCACAGATACGCAGTATTTT CAWSDSDRLPTDTQYF
TRBD1 . TRBJ2-7 TRBV7-9 TGTGCCAGCAGCTGGAGGACAGGTTCCTACGAGCAGTACTTC CASSWRTGSYEQYF
. . TRBJ1-4 TRBV19 TGTGCCAGTAGTCAGAGGGCCTTGGACGAAAAACTGTTTTTT CASSQRALDEKLFF
. . TRBJ1-2 TRBV7-9 TGTGCCAGCAGCAAAGGGGAATATGGCTACACCTTC CASSKGEYGYTF
TRBD1 few TRBJ1-4 TRBV4-1 TGCGCCAGCAGACCGCCCTACGGGACAGCTAATGAAAAACTGTTTTTT CASRPPYGTANEKLFF
. few TRBJ1-1 TRBV27 TGTGCCAGCGGCACGACAGCCTTGAACACTGAAGCTTTCTTT CASGTTALNTEAFF
. . TRBJ2-2 TRBV30 TGTGCCTCTCCCCTTGGGGCCAGCACCGGGGAGCTGTTTTTT CASPLGASTGELFF
. once TRBJ2-5 TRBV2 TGTGCCAGCAGCCCCCCCCCTCGGGGCCAAGAGACCCAGTACTTC CASSPPPRGQETQYF
. . TRBJ1-1 TRBV5-1 TGCGCCAGCAGTTTGCAGGAGAACACTGAAGCTTTCTTT CASSLQENTEAFF
. once TRBJ2-1 TRBV7-9 TGTGCCAGCAGTCGACAGAGCTCCTACAATGAGCAGCTCTTC CASSRQSSYNEQLF
TRBD2 . TRBJ2-1 TRBV28 TGTGCCAGCAGTCTACAGGGCGCACTAGCGGGAGGGCCATCCTTGAATGAGCAGTTCTTC CASSLQGALAGGPSLNEQFF
. . TRBJ2-7 TRBV29-1 TGCAGCGTTGGGGAGGATTCCTACGAGCAGTACTTC CSVGEDSYEQYF
TRBD1 . TRBJ1-2 TRBV4-3 TGCGCCAGCAGCCCAGGGACAGGGGGGAACTATGGCTACACCTTC CASSPGTGGNYGYTF
. . TRBJ2-3 TRBV5-4 TGTGCCAGCAGCCGTACAAGCACAGATACGCAGTATTTT CASSRTSTDTQYF
. . TRBJ2-3 TRBV4-1 TGCGCCAGCAGCCATCTCCGGGATTCCACCACAGATACGCAGTATTTT CASSHLRDSTTDTQYF
TRBD2 . TRBJ2-7 TRBV29-1 TGCAGCGTCTTAGCGGGATCGGTCAACGAGCAGTACTTC CSVLAGSVNEQYF
. . TRBJ1-2 TRBV20-1 TGCAGTGCGAGATCGGTTCATGGCTACACCTTC CSARSVHGYTF
. . TRBJ1-1 TRBV5-6 TGTGCCAGCAGCTCTTGGGGGGGGGTGAACACTGAAGCTTTCTTT CASSSWGGVNTEAFF
TRBD2 . TRBJ2-2 TRBV4-3 TGCGCCAGCAGCCAAGAATGGCGGGGGACGAACACCGGGGAGCTGTTTTTT CASSQEWRGTNTGELFF
. . TRBJ1-5 TRBV30 TGTGCCTGGAGTGCCTTCAATCAGCCCCAGCATTTT CAWSAFNQPQHF
. . TRBJ2-3 TRBV19 TGTGCCAGTAGTTTTGGACAGACAGATACGCAGTATTTT CASSFGQTDTQYF
. . TRBJ2-7 TRBV27 TGTGCCAGCAGTTTGACTAGGTCCTACGAGCAGTACTTC CASSLTRSYEQYF
. once TRBJ1-4 TRBV28 TGTGCCAGCAGTTTATTCAGACTAAGAAATGAAAAACTGTTTTTT CASSLFRLRNEKLFF
TRBD1 . TRBJ2-1 TRBV2 TGTGCCAGCAGAGCCGGACAGGGGAATGAGCAGTTCTTC CASRAGQGNEQFF